These 32 T cell receptor beta chains share one sample of origin, sequenced in a study of vaccination and CD4 T cells after COVID-19. Treatment denoted: roughly 10-day PBMC culture with coronavirus spike peptide pools or control peptides (ViraFEST assay). These receptors' targets are unknown. At the Johns Hopkins FTIC core, DNA taken from cultured CD4+ T cells was sequenced by way of the Oncomine TCR Beta short-read assay. A single record per CDR3 protein comes from TCRdb applying MiXCR to the PCR reads. The table records around 20,000 distinct CDR3 sequences, about 39% of them present only once. Sequenced input: CD4+ T cells from blood, cultured in vitro. The receptor source for this set is a human donor who had recovered from COVID-19.

The chain joins TRBV6-2 or TRBV6-3 to TRBJ2-7; no clear D gene. This CDR3 comprises 14 residues. Per the germline V gene, CDR1 is MNHEY and CDR2 is SVGEGT. V lost 3 bases, J lost 0 bases, and 9 bases lay in between. DNA of the CDR3: TGTGCCAGCAGTTATATGATCCTCTCCTACGAGCAGTACTTC. This encodes CASSYMILSYEQYF.

The V gene is TRBV6-5, the J gene TRBJ2-7; 8 nucleotides line up with TRBD2. V lost 0 bases, J lost 7 bases, and 14 bases stayed unmatched. Germline loops: CDR1 MNHEY, CDR2 SVGAGI. This CDR3 region has 17 residues. The chain's CDR3 is CASSYSLSGGRSPEQYF. The CDR3 region has the DNA TGTGCCAGCAGTTACTCGTTATCGGGCGGGAGGAGCCCGGAGCAGTACTTC.

This sequence joins TRBV7-8 and TRBJ1-1; 7 nucleotides agree with TRBD1. The V segment lost 1 base and the J segment 6 bases; nucleotides outside the gene matches: 5. CDR1 is SGHVS and CDR2 is FQNEAQ in the germline V gene. The CDR3 runs to 14 residues. This chain's CDR3 is CASSLVRGPSEAFF. CDR3 sequence (DNA): TGTGCCAGCAGCTTAGTAAGGGGGCCGTCTGAAGCTTTCTTT.

The rearrangement joins TRBV15 to TRBJ1-3; D is uncertain. Trimming cost V 8 bases and J 0 bases, with 14 bases left between them. Germline values: CDR1 LNHNV, CDR2 YYDKDF (reference sequence). This CDR3 is built from 15 residues. Here the CDR3 DNA reads TGTGCCACCTCAACGAGCACCAGCTCTGGAAACACCATATATTTT. Encoded protein: CATSTSTSSGNTIYF.

The sample holds a few counts of this clonotype. The V gene is TRBV6-1, the J gene TRBJ2-7; D could derive from TRBD1 or TRBD2 (5 bases each). CDR1 is MNHNS and CDR2 is SASEGT in the germline V gene. Trimming took 9 bases from V and 6 from J, leaving 18 bases between them. The CDR3 loop spans 13 amino acids. In DNA, the CDR3 is TGTGCCAGTAGGACGGGACCCCAAAGCGAGCAGTACTTC. Protein: CASRTGPQSEQYF.

This clonotype showed up just a few times. The chain carries TRBV6-5 and TRBJ1-2, with a possible D match to TRBD1 (6 bases). V lost 4 bases, J lost 6 bases, and 9 bases lay in between. CDR3 size: 12 residues. Germline loops: CDR1 MNHEY, CDR2 SVGAGI. The CDR3 DNA reads TGTGCCAGCAGTTCACAGGGAAATGGCTACACCTTC. The encoded protein is CASSSQGNGYTF.

This clonotype is judged medium-sized. V usage is TRBV20-1 and J usage is TRBJ1-3; D remains ambiguous. Germline assignment: CDR1 DFQATT and CDR2 SNEGSKA (reference sequence). The CDR3 runs to 13 residues. Trimming removed 6 bases at V and 2 bases at J, with 11 bases between. CDR3 in DNA: TGCAGTGCCCCCCGGGCAGCTGGAAACACCATATATTTT. Translation: CSAPRAAGNTIYF.

The chain carries TRBV18 and TRBJ1-4; D is possibly TRBD1 (5 bases). The CDR3 runs to 14 residues. Germline loops: CDR1 KGHSH, CDR2 LQKENI. Trimming removed 2 bases from V and 12 bases from J, with 16 bases in between. The CDR3 DNA follows: TGTGCCAGCTCACCAACGACAGCGTCCGGGGAACTGTTTTTT. Amino acid sequence: CASSPTTASGELFF. The full variable domain, its missing parts supplied by reference TRBV18 and TRBJ1-4, is NAGVMQNPRHLVRRRGQEARLRCSPMKGHSHVYWYRQLPEEGLKFMVYLQKENIIDESGMPKERFSAEFPKEGPSILRIQQVVRGDSAAYFCASSPTTASGELFFGSGTQLSVL.

The V and J genes are TRBV12-3 or TRBV12-4 and TRBJ1-3; 8 bases match TRBD1. V trimming: 5 bases; J trimming: 0 bases; junction bases outside the gene matches: 3. The CDR3 is 15 residues long. The CDR3 sequence is CASSDTGGSGNTIYF. Written as DNA, the CDR3 is TGTGCCAGCAGTGATACAGGGGGCTCTGGAAACACCATATATTTT.

V usage is TRBV28 and J usage is TRBJ1-2; D might be TRBD1 (6 bases). Deletions cut 6 bases from V and 1 base from J, with 18 bases between. CDR1 and CDR2 (germline): MDHEN, SYDVKM. The CDR3 sequence is 16 residues long. The CDR3 loop reads CASSQYRELVNYGYTF. The CDR3 DNA is TGTGCCAGCAGCCAGTACAGGGAGTTAGTTAACTATGGCTACACCTTC.

V and J are TRBV28 and TRBJ1-5, with D maybe TRBD1 (6 bases). Germline lookup yields CDR1 MDHEN and CDR2 SYDVKM. The CDR3 covers 14 residues. The V and J ends lost 4 bases and 7 bases respectively, with 14 bases between them. The CDR3, as DNA: TGTGCCAGCAGTTATGGGGGGCGGATCCAGCCCCAGCATTTT. Protein: CASSYGGRIQPQHF.

The rearrangement joins TRBV21-1 to TRBJ2-7. TRBV21-1 is annotated as a pseudogene. The CDR3 consists of 11 residues. The CDR3 sequence is CASSRNYEQYF. Here the CDR3 DNA reads TGCGCCAGCAGCCGTAACTACGAGCAGTACTTC.

The V and J genes are TRBV5-1 and TRBJ2-3, with D uncertain. Trimming left V 1 base short and J 2 bases short, with 11 bases between. The CDR3 loop spans 15 amino acids. Germline-derived CDR1 and CDR2 are SGHRS and YFSETQ. CDR3 protein: CASSLYGSPTDTQYF. The CDR3 coding sequence is TGCGCCAGCAGCTTGTACGGCAGCCCCACAGATACGCAGTATTTT.

The chain uses TRBV19 and TRBJ2-2, with a weak D call TRBD2 (6 bases). Trimming took 3 bases from V and 7 from J, leaving 12 bases between them. This CDR3 is 14 amino acids long. Germline assignment: CDR1 LNHDA and CDR2 SQIVND (reference sequence). CDR3: CASSIGVGGGELFF. As DNA, the CDR3 is TGTGCCAGTAGTATTGGGGTCGGGGGCGGGGAGCTGTTTTTT.

This clonotype was observed a few times. In nucleotides, the CDR3 is TGTGCCAACCCCCGGGCCCGACTTGGGAGCGGCTACACCTTC. Translated: CANPRARLGSGYTF. J is TRBJ1-2 and V is TRBV10-3; no definite D call. Per the germline V gene, CDR1 is ENHRY and CDR2 is SYGVKD. The CDR3 covers 14 residues. V lost 10 bases, J lost 8 bases, and 23 bases lay in between.

There are a few counts of this clonotype. The chain couples TRBV7-2 to TRBJ2-3; no firm D call. V lost 5 bases and J lost 0, with 15 bases in between. Germline lookup yields CDR1 SGHTA and CDR2 FQGNSA. This CDR3 comprises 16 residues. CDR3 sequence reads: CASSARPGRSTDTQYF. CDR3 coding DNA: TGTGCCAGCAGCGCCAGACCGGGTCGAAGCACAGATACGCAGTATTTT.

The chain couples TRBV7-2 to TRBJ1-4, with a possible D match to TRBD1 (5 bases). CDR1 SGHTA and CDR2 FQGNSA come from the germline V gene. Trimming left V 1 base short and J 3 bases short, with 6 bases between. CDR3 length equals 14 residues. CDR3 in DNA: TGTGCCAGCAGCTTAGGGGGGTCTAATGAAAAACTGTTTTTT. It specifies CASSLGGSNEKLFF.

This clonotype is medium-sized (0.01 to 0.1%) within its sample. CDR3 sequence reads: CSAHSTGYNSPLHF. CDR3 nucleotides: TGCAGTGCTCACTCTACGGGATATAATTCACCCCTCCACTTT. The V gene is TRBV20-1, the J gene TRBJ1-6; D uncertain. The V end was cut by 5 bases, the J end by 4 bases, with 12 bases between. The germline V gene has CDR1 DFQATT and CDR2 SNEGSKA (reference sequence). This CDR3 is built from 14 residues.

The chain combines TRBV7-9 with TRBJ1-1; no definite D call. Germline V gives CDR1 SEHNR, CDR2 FQNEAQ (reference sequence). This CDR3 has 14 amino acids. V gave up 1 base and J gave up 3 bases, with 9 bases separating them. For the CDR3, the DNA is TGTGCCAGCAGCTTAGTGCATGAGGACACTGAAGCTTTCTTT. It encodes CASSLVHEDTEAFF. Filled out from reference TRBV7-9 and TRBJ1-1, the complete variable domain reads DTGVSQNPRHKITKRGQNVTFRCDPISEHNRLYWYRQTLGQGPEFLTYFQNEAQLEKSRLLSDRFSAERPKGSFSTLEIQRTEQGDSAMYLCASSLVHEDTEAFFGQGTRLTVV.

This clonotype was observed a handful of times. The V call is TRBV20-1, the J call TRBJ1-6; possible D gene TRBD1, 6 bases. CDR1 and CDR2 from the germline V gene are DFQATT and SNEGSKA (reference sequence). V was shortened by 5 bases and J by 6 bases, with 14 bases between the two germline ends. This CDR3 spans 14 amino acids. CDR3 DNA sequence: TGCAGTGCTTTCGACAGGCGAATTAATTCACCCCTCCACTTT. Translation: CSAFDRRINSPLHF.

This clonotype was counted a few times. The chain is built from TRBV7-2 and TRBJ1-1; TRBD1 matches at 9 bases. The CDR3 has 16 amino acids. Germline assignment: CDR1 SGHTA and CDR2 FQGNSA. The V segment lost 4 bases and the J segment 1 base; nucleotides outside the gene matches: 7. CDR3 protein: CASSSRQGGSNTEAFF. In DNA, the CDR3 is TGTGCCAGCAGCTCCAGACAGGGGGGGTCGAACACTGAAGCTTTCTTT.

V and J are TRBV6-1 and TRBJ2-7; 7 nucleotides match TRBD2. CDR3 size: 15 residues. Germline CDR1 MNHNS, CDR2 SASEGT. Germline trimming cut 5 bases from V and 4 bases from J; bases unmatched to any gene: 11. The CDR3 DNA reads TGTGCCAGCAGTCCGGCGGGGGTGGATGTTTACGAGCAGTACTTC. It yields the protein CASSPAGVDVYEQYF.

The chain is built from TRBV12-3 or TRBV12-4 and TRBJ2-5; D uncertain. CDR3 length: 11 residues. V was shortened by 5 bases and J by 2 bases, with 3 bases between the two germline ends. DNA of the CDR3: TGTGCCAGCAGTCAACAAGAGACCCAGTACTTC. Its protein product is CASSQQETQYF.

This clonotype was found a few times. This chain links TRBV19 with TRBJ2-6; D gene uncertain. Germline assignment: CDR1 LNHDA and CDR2 SQIVND (reference sequence). Deletions cut 5 bases from V and 1 base from J, with 15 bases between. CDR3 length equals 17 residues. For the CDR3, the DNA is TGTGCCAGTAGTCCCTCGAACAGCAGGTCTGGGGCCAACGTCCTGACTTTC. This sequence encodes CASSPSNSRSGANVLTF. The full variable domain, its missing parts supplied by reference TRBV19 and TRBJ2-6, is DGGITQSPKYLFRKEGQNVTLSCEQNLNHDAMYWYRQDPGQGLRLIYYSQIVNDFQKGDIAEGYSVSREKKESFPLTVTSAQKNPTAFYLCASSPSNSRSGANVLTFGAGSRLTVL.

J is TRBJ1-2 and V is TRBV5-1; D gene uncertain. V dropped 0 bases and J dropped 1 base, with 4 bases sitting between them. The CDR3 runs 13 residues. Germline CDR1 and CDR2: SGHRS and YFSETQ. The CDR3 here is CASSLGFNYGYTF. The CDR3 DNA follows: TGCGCCAGCAGCTTGGGGTTTAACTATGGCTACACCTTC.

The rearrangement joins TRBV7-9 to TRBJ2-7, with 8 positions matching TRBD2. The CDR3 length is 16 residues. V was pared by 5 bases and J by 2 bases, with 11 bases of the junction left unmatched. CDR1 and CDR2 (germline): SEHNR, FQNEAQ (reference sequence). The CDR3 DNA reads as TGTGCCAGCAGCGCCACCCCGATAGCGGGAACCTACGAGCAGTACTTC. The encoded protein is CASSATPIAGTYEQYF.

This clonotype was detected only a few times. The CDR3 region is CASSLSLAGGTTDTQYF. CDR3 bases: TGTGCCAGCAGTTTATCCCTAGCGGGAGGGACCACAGATACGCAGTATTTT. The chain joins TRBV27 to TRBJ2-3; 12 bases map to TRBD2. The CDR3 length is 17 residues. Germline V CDR1 and CDR2: MNHEY, SMNVEV (reference sequence). Trimming at V came to 0 bases and at J to 2 bases, leaving 3 bases not matched to a gene.

The V gene is TRBV19, the J gene TRBJ2-2, with a weak D call TRBD2 (6 bases). Per the germline V gene, CDR1 is LNHDA and CDR2 is SQIVND (reference sequence). Deletions cut 0 bases from V and 1 base from J, with 9 bases between. There are 16 residues in the CDR3. CDR3 DNA sequence: TGTGCCAGTAGTATAGAGGCGGGACGGAACACCGGGGAGCTGTTTTTT. It yields the protein CASSIEAGRNTGELFF.

CDR3 region: CASSLAGIGETQYF. CDR3 nucleotide sequence: TGTGCCAGCAGCTTAGCGGGAATTGGGGAGACCCAGTACTTC. The rearrangement uses TRBV7-2 and TRBJ2-5; D gene ambiguous. Germline assignment: CDR1 SGHTA and CDR2 FQGNSA. The CDR3 has 14 residues. The ends were cut back, 0 bases at V and 5 bases at J, with 10 bases in the middle.

This clonotype was seen a handful of times. This chain uses TRBV2 with TRBJ1-1; 7 bases agree with TRBD1. Germline CDR1 and CDR2: SNHLY and FYNNEI. V shed 1 base, J shed 1 base, and the junction held 9 bases outside the gene matches. CDR3 length equals 17 residues. CDR3 in amino acids: CASSEGMTGRGNTEAFF. The CDR3 DNA reads TGTGCCAGCAGTGAAGGCATGACAGGGAGGGGGAACACTGAAGCTTTCTTT.

This clonotype was counted only a few times. This chain joins TRBV7-3 and TRBJ2-1, with D unclear. Trimming took 5 bases from V and 8 from J, leaving 13 bases between them. This CDR3 is built from 13 residues. Germline V gene lookup returns CDR1 SGHTA and CDR2 FQGTGA. The DNA of the CDR3 is TGTGCCAGCAGCCCCTACTTGAGCGATGAGCAGTTCTTC. Its translation is CASSPYLSDEQFF. Full variable domain (remainder filled in from reference TRBV7-3 and TRBJ2-1): GAGVSQTPSNKVTEKGKYVELRCDPISGHTALYWYRQSLGQGPEFLIYFQGTGAADDSGLPNDRFFAVRPEGSVSTLKIQRTERGDSAVYLCASSPYLSDEQFFGPGTRLTVL.

V and J are TRBV4-2 and TRBJ1-5; perhaps TRBD1 as D (5 bases). Germline assignment: CDR1 LGHNA and CDR2 YNFKEQ. Trimming removed 1 base at V and 7 bases at J, with 14 bases between. CDR3 length: 15 amino acids. The CDR3 DNA reads as TGTGCCAGCAGCCAAGTGACAGATAGTCGGCAGCCCCAGCATTTT. This translates into CASSQVTDSRQPQHF.